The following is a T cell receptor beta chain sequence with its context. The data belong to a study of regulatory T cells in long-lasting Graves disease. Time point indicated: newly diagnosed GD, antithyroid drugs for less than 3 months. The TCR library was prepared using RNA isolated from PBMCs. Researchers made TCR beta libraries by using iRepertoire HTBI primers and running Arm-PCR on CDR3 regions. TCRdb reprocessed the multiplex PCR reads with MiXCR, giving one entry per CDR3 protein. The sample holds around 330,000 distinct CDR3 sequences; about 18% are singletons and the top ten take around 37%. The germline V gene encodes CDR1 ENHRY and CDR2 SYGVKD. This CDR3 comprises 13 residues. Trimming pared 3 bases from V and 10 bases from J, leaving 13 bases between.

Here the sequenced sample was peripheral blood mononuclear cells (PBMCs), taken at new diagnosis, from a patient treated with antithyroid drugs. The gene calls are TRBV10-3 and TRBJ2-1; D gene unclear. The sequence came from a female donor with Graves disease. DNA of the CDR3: TGTGCCATCAGTGATCAAGTTTCTATGGAGCAGTTCTTC. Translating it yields CAISDQVSMEQFF.